This T cell receptor beta chain was retrieved from a study of T cell changes during pregnancy in multiple sclerosis (dated by TCRdb to the late 2010s). Some background on the complete study: In women with multiple sclerosis, the researchers looked at how the T cell repertoire shifted as pregnancy progressed.

Regarding this clone: The target of this receptor is not known. No quality values exist for individual bases; no much larger clone is one base distant.

The CDR3 sequence holds 13 residues, the cysteine and phenylalanine included. CDR3 DNA only is kept here, 39 bases in frame from base 1. Reading the germline V gene gives CDR1 LGHNA and CDR2 YSLEER. V is trimmed back by 1 base and J by 8 bases, and the junction contains 1 base that no gene match accounts for. Library construction relied on the immunoSEQ multiplex PCR assay. The table was pulled from immuneACCESS by TCRdb, which kept in-frame rearrangements only. Such tables lose some clones; where checked, under half of the loss comes from unresolved V genes, and the rest has no known cause. The sample table holds about 55,000 clones, of which 93% were seen once. The ten biggest clones cover 3% to 4.5% of the sample.

The sequence derives from a female donor with multiple sclerosis, enrolled in a pregnancy study. Sequenced here: CD8+ T cells from peripheral blood mononuclear cells, sampled in the second trimester of pregnancy. The rearranged chain carries TRBV4-3 and TRBJ2-2; 7 bases in the junction line up with TRBD2. The CDR3 region has the sequence CASSQGGGGELFF. The sequence in DNA is TGCGCCAGCAGCCAAGGGGGGGGAGGGGAGCTGTTTTTT.